This T cell receptor beta chain was identified in a study of beta chain features in type 1 diabetes. This clone was seen once. What it binds is unknown. Each of the CD4+ naive, central memory, regulatory and stem cell-like memory populations was sorted via CD45RO/CCR7/CD25/CD127/CD95/CD27. Overall study findings and caveats: Moderate but significant shortening of TCRB CDR3s was recorded in all four CD4+ subsets from Type 1 diabetes patients.

As every portion of the isolated RNA was reverse transcribed, the sequencing read expressed TCRB transcripts. TCRdb's table, derived via immunoSEQ multiplex PCR, lists solely in-frame clones and lacks some. The sample records 150,000 to 200,000 clones, more than 60% being singletons. Sequenced material: naive CD4+ T cells from blood. The clonotype originates from a man aged 25-45 years with type 1 diabetes.

CDR3 in amino acids: CASRLGDSGPLHF. In DNA form, the CDR3 reads TGTGCCAGCAGGCTGGGGGATAGCGGACCCCTCCACTTT. The chain recombines TRBV7-6 with TRBJ1-6; the D gene is possibly TRBD1 (5 bases). Trimming stripped 6 bases from V and 12 bases from J, with 15 bases between. The CDR3 is 13 residues long. CDR1 is SGHVS and CDR2 is FNYEAQ in the germline V gene. The complete variable domain, with remaining parts taken from reference TRBV7-6 and TRBJ1-6, reads GAGVSQSPRYKVTKRGQDVALRCDPISGHVSLYWYRQALGQGPEFLTYFNYEAQQDKSGLPNDRFSAERPEGSISTLTIQRTEQRDSAMYRCASRLGDSGPLHFGNGTRLTVT.